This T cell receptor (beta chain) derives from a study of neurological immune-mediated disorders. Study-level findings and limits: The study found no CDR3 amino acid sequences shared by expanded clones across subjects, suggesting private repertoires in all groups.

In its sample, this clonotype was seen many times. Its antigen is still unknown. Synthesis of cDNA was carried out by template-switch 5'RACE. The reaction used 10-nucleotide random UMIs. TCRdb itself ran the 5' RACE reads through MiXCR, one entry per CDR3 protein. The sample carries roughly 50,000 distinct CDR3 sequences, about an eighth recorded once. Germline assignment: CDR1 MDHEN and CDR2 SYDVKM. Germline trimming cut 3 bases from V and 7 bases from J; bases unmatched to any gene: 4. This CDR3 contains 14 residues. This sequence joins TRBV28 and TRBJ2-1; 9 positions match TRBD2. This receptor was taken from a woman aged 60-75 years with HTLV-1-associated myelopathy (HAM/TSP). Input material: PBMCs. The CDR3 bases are TGTGCCAGCAGTTTTGCGGGAGGGGGAAATGAGCAGTTCTTC. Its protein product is CASSFAGGGNEQFF.